These 20 T cell receptor beta chains were sequenced from one sample in a study of blood T cell repertoires in COVID-19. Profiled with immunoSEQ multiplex PCR; TCRdb holds only in-frame clones, not every one. Of approximately 25,000 clones listed, roughly four fifths were seen once; the top ten hold 2% to 3%. Sequenced sample: peripheral blood. All receptors derive from a woman in her sixties or seventies with COVID-19, enrolled during active disease.

The genes are TRBV4-1 and TRBJ2-3; 9 bases agree with TRBD1. With V trimmed by 4 bases and J by 2 bases, 10 bases remained unmatched. This CDR3 is 17 amino acids long. Germline V gene sequence: CDR1 MGHRA, CDR2 YSYEKL. The CDR3 coding sequence is TGCGCCAGCAGCCTCTTTGTAAGGACAGGGGCCACAGATACGCAGTATTTT. Translated: CASSLFVRTGATDTQYF.

The sample holds a few counts of this clone. The rearrangement links TRBV14 to TRBJ1-6, with D perhaps TRBD1 (5 bases). Trimming shortened V by 8 bases and J by 6 bases, and 17 bases separated the two germline ends. Germline loops: CDR1 SGHDN, CDR2 FVKESK. This CDR3 has 15 residues. As DNA, the CDR3 is TGTGCCAGCGGGGGTAGCGGACTTTTTAATTCACCCCTCCACTTT. Its protein product is CASGGSGLFNSPLHF.

The chain links TRBV27 to TRBJ1-5; TRBD1 aligns across 12 bases. This CDR3 comprises 15 residues. The ends lost 2 bases at V and 13 bases at J; junction bases unmatched: 9. CDR1 is MNHEY and CDR2 is SMNVEV in the germline V gene (reference sequence). The CDR3 DNA is TGTGCCAGCAGTTTAGCTATGGGACAGGGGGCGCGACAGCATTTT. It specifies CASSLAMGQGARQHF.

This chain uses TRBV11-2 with TRBJ1-4, with D perhaps TRBD1 (6 bases). Trimming left V 7 bases short and J 0 bases short, with 18 bases between. Germline V gives CDR1 SGHAT, CDR2 FQNNGV. This CDR3 spans 17 amino acids. The CDR3 DNA is TGTGCCAGCACCCGGGAGGGGGGGCACGCAACTAATGAAAAACTGTTTTTT. It is translated as CASTREGGHATNEKLFF.

This chain connects TRBV6-2 or TRBV6-3 to TRBJ1-1; D ambiguous. Per the germline V gene, CDR1 is MNHEY and CDR2 is SVGEGT. V lost 6 bases and J lost 11, with 16 bases in between. The CDR3 consists of 12 residues. The CDR3 region is CASSPLPIRAFF. The CDR3 DNA sequence: TGTGCCAGCAGCCCACTCCCGATCCGGGCTTTCTTT.

The rearrangement uses TRBV4-1 and TRBJ2-7; a weak D match, TRBD2 (6 bases). V lost 0 bases to trimming and J lost 2 bases, with 11 bases between them. The CDR3 loop spans 15 amino acids. The V gene's germline CDR1 is MGHRA and CDR2 YSYEKL. For the CDR3, the DNA is TGCGCCAGCAGCCAAGACTGGGCGGGGACCTACGAGCAGTACTTC. Translated, it gives CASSQDWAGTYEQYF.

This clone is medium-sized. The chain carries TRBV7-2 and TRBJ1-6; possibly TRBD1 for D (6 bases). This CDR3 is 14 amino acids long. Trimming left V 4 bases short and J 9 bases short, with 13 bases between. From germline, CDR1 is SGHTA and CDR2 FQGNSA. As DNA, the CDR3 is TGTGCCAGCAGCTCGGACAGAAATCTTTCACCCCTCCACTTT. Its translation is CASSSDRNLSPLHF. Variable domain in full (rest from reference TRBV7-2 and TRBJ1-6): GAGVSQSPSNKVTEKGKDVELRCDPISGHTALYWYRQSLGQGLEFLIYFQGNSAPDKSGLPSDRFSAERTGGSVSTLTIQRTQQEDSAVYLCASSSDRNLSPLHFGNGTRLTVT.

CDR3 DNA sequence: TGCGCCAGCAGCCAAGATTCAGGGGGATACACCGGGGAGCTGTTTTTT. This sequence encodes CASSQDSGGYTGELFF. The V call is TRBV4-3, the J call TRBJ2-2; TRBD1 agrees at 7 bases. The germline gives CDR1 LGHNA, CDR2 YSLEER. The J segment lost 3 bases and the V segment lost 0 bases, leaving 4 bases of the junction unmatched. The length of the CDR3 is 16 residues.

V and J are TRBV29-1 and TRBJ1-2; 7 positions agree with TRBD1. The CDR3 consists of 12 residues. Germline V gene sequence: CDR1 SQVTM, CDR2 ANQGSEA. V lost 7 bases, J lost 5 bases, and 7 bases stayed unmatched. DNA of the CDR3: TGCAGCGCCGGCGGGGACAGATATGGCTACACCTTC. It specifies CSAGGDRYGYTF.

The V call is TRBV2, the J call TRBJ1-5; no reliable D call. The V gene's germline CDR1 is SNHLY and CDR2 FYNNEI. The CDR3 sequence is 13 residues long. V was shortened by 6 bases and J by 3 bases, with 9 bases between the two germline ends. CDR3: CASRVEANQPQHF. Written as DNA, the CDR3 is TGTGCCAGCAGGGTTGAGGCCAATCAGCCCCAGCATTTT.

This chain uses TRBV6-5 with TRBJ2-1; D unclear. V was shortened by 6 bases and J by 9 bases, with 9 bases between the two germline ends. Germline V gene data show CDR1 as MNHEY and CDR2 as SVGAGI. This CDR3 comprises 11 residues. DNA for the CDR3: TGTGCCAGCAGCCGAGATGGTGAGCAGTTCTTC. Translated, it gives CASSRDGEQFF.

This clone was recorded a few times. The chain combines TRBV4-1 with TRBJ1-2, with TRBD1 matching 7 bases. Trimming at V came to 3 bases and at J to 8 bases, leaving 18 bases not matched to a gene. CDR3 length: 17 amino acids. Germline V lookup: CDR1 MGHRA, CDR2 YSYEKL. The CDR3 bases are TGCGCCAGCAGCCACCGCAATCCGGGACAGACTGCTCGAGGCTACACCTTC. This sequence encodes CASSHRNPGQTARGYTF.

This clone was picked up one time. V gene TRBV5-4 combines with J gene TRBJ1-1, with 11 bases that match TRBD1. The CDR3 spans 18 residues. Trimming removed 0 bases from V and 1 base from J; junction bases left unmatched: 8. Germline-derived CDR1 and CDR2 are SGHNT and YYREEE (reference sequence). CDR3 bases: TGTGCCAGCAGCTTGGGCCCCCTAGGGACAGGGGGGAACACTGAAGCTTTCTTT. Translation: CASSLGPLGTGGNTEAFF.

The V gene is TRBV18, the J gene TRBJ1-5; the match to TRBD1 covers 8 bases. With V trimmed by 6 bases and J by 4 bases, 5 bases remained unmatched. The CDR3 loop spans 14 amino acids. The V gene's germline CDR1 is KGHSH and CDR2 LQKENI. The CDR3, as DNA: TGTGCCAGCTCCACAACAGGGGGGAATCAGCCCCAGCATTTT. The encoded protein is CASSTTGGNQPQHF.

The chain couples TRBV10-2 to TRBJ1-1; 9 bases align to TRBD1. CDR3 length: 16 residues. V shed 2 bases and J 2 bases; nucleotides not matched to a gene: 6. Per germline, CDR1 WSHSY and CDR2 SAAADI. The CDR3 protein is CASSEVLGQGNTEAFF. Here the CDR3 DNA reads TGCGCCAGCAGTGAGGTGCTGGGACAGGGCAACACTGAAGCTTTCTTT.

This chain joins TRBV2 and TRBJ1-1; D gene ambiguous. V was cut by 10 bases and J by 4 bases, with 22 bases left in between. Germline values: CDR1 SNHLY, CDR2 FYNNEI. This CDR3 is built from 15 residues. CDR3 nucleotides: TGTGCCATCAAGCGCGGACGGGAAAGATTCACTGAAGCTTTCTTT. It specifies CAIKRGRERFTEAFF.

The chain is built from TRBV5-6 and TRBJ1-5, with D perhaps TRBD1 (5 bases). The CDR3 contains 16 residues. The V gene's germline CDR1 is SGHDT and CDR2 YYEEEE. V lost 1 base and J lost 3, with 14 bases in between. The CDR3 DNA reads TGTGCCAGCAGCTTGTTTGGGGGGACGGACAATCAGCCCCAGCATTTT. This sequence encodes CASSLFGGTDNQPQHF.

The V and J genes are TRBV15 and TRBJ2-1; TRBD2 is a possible D gene (7 bases). Trimming shortened V by 3 bases and J by 5 bases, and 14 bases separated the two germline ends. Germline CDR1 is LNHNV and CDR2 is YYDKDF (reference sequence). The CDR3 sequence is 15 residues long. The CDR3 region is CATSRDLGGHNEQFF. In DNA, the CDR3 is TGTGCCACCAGCAGGGACCTGGGGGGGCACAATGAGCAGTTCTTC.

Only a few counts were recorded for this clone. This chain connects TRBV5-4 to TRBJ1-4, with TRBD1 identical over 10 bases. The CDR3 spans 18 residues. Germline trimming cut 3 bases from V and 2 bases from J; bases unmatched to any gene: 10. Germline V lookup: CDR1 SGHNT, CDR2 YYREEE (reference sequence). DNA for the CDR3: TGTGCCAGCAGCTACCATCGGGACAGGGGCACGACTAATGAAAAACTGTTTTTT. Its translation: CASSYHRDRGTTNEKLFF.

The chain is built from TRBV5-6 and TRBJ1-1; the D is unclear. Between the trimmed V and J ends, which lost 0 bases and 0 bases, there was a span of 15 bases. CDR1 is SGHDT and CDR2 is YYEEEE in the germline V gene. This CDR3 has 17 amino acids. The CDR3 reads CASSLGEVRRLNTEAFF. CDR3 DNA sequence: TGTGCCAGCAGCTTGGGAGAGGTTCGTCGGTTGAACACTGAAGCTTTCTTT.